This T cell receptor (beta chain) was found in a study of shared clonotypes between healthy human individuals. Regarding the study as a whole: It was the non-shared clonotypes that had lower generation probabilities than clonotypes shared by all four donors.

It was CD45RO-negative cells, positively selected for CCR7, that made up naive CD8 cells, with terminally differentiated effector memory CD45RA+ cells excluded. Remarks on this clone: Antigen specificity is unknown.

Germline V gene data show CDR1 as LNHNV and CDR2 as YYDKDF (reference sequence). V trimming: 9 bases; J trimming: 5 bases; junction bases outside the gene matches: 10. The CDR3 covers 14 residues. Clones were read by immunoSEQ multiplex PCR, and TCRdb kept only the in-frame ones, dropping some. Of 500,000 to 700,000 clones in the sample, 85% to 95% were seen once. The chain combines TRBV15 with TRBJ1-5, with 7 bases aligning to TRBD1. The TCR sequence derives from a woman aged 30 to 39 in good health. The sample taken for sequencing was naive CD8+ T cells sorted from blood. CDR3 residues: CATSPGTEYQPQHF. CDR3 in DNA: TGTGCCACAAGCCCCGGGACAGAATATCAGCCCCAGCATTTT.